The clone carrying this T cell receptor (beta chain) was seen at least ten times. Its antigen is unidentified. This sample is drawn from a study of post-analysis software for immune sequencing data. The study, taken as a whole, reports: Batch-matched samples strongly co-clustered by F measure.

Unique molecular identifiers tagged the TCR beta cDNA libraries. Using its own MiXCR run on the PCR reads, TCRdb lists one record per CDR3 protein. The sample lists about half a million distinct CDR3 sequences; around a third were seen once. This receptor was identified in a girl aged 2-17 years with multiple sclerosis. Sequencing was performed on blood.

The CDR3 nucleotides are TGTGCCAGCAGTTTTCCAACAGGGGGCAGGGAGACCCAGTACTTC. This encodes CASSFPTGGRETQYF. This chain connects TRBV12-3 or TRBV12-4 to TRBJ2-5, with 9 positions matching TRBD1. V shed 3 bases and J 5 bases; nucleotides not matched to a gene: 7. CDR3 size: 15 residues.